This T cell receptor beta chain was identified in a study of blood T cell repertoires in COVID-19. Overall study context: Collection of acute and convalescent COVID-19 samples took place in the United States, Italy and Spain. PBMCs, B-cell-depleted T cells, or T cells provided the cDNA or gDNA that made up the material.

CDR1 GTSNPN and CDR2 SVGIG come from the germline V gene (reference sequence). This CDR3 comprises 15 residues. V lost 1 base, J lost 5 bases, and 4 bases stayed unmatched. In the original workflow: Using reference gene primer amplification, nucleated cell counts were estimated. Profiling relied on immunoSEQ multiplex PCR, and the TCRdb table lists in-frame clones only, not all of them. For V, J and clone size, that table is used; D and trimming come from the DNA. Found here are approximately 280,000 clones, approximately 85% of them singletons; the top ten hold approximately 11%. Sequencing was performed on peripheral blood. The gene calls are TRBV30 and TRBJ1-6; 8 bases are a match to TRBD1. This TCR came from a woman in her 70s with acute or convalescent COVID-19. The CDR3 nucleotides read TGTGCCTGGAGTGGGACAGGGAAGGATAATTCACCCCTCCACTTT. Translation gives CAWSGTGKDNSPLHF.